This T cell receptor beta chain was sequenced for a study of cytomegalovirus exposure and HLA in healthy donors (dated 2017 in TCRdb). Study-wide context: An earlier analysis of several hundred of the donors reported about 300 Gb of sequence data and 90 million to 120 million unique TCR beta sequences obtained from some 200 million T cells. To study patterns of TCR occurrence, a later analysis re-analyzed previously published TCR beta repertoires from around 700 donors and added high-resolution HLA genotyping. A later genetic analysis used genome-wide SNP genotypes for about three fifths of the 666 donors, treating that subset as a discovery cohort. Around 320 gigabases of sequencing data and tens of millions of unique TCR sequences were included in an early release covering several hundred HLA-typed donors. Among over 350 genotyped donors of the cohort, an average of around 240,000 unique TCR beta nucleotide sequences were sequenced per donor, about a sixth of them non-productive. All discovery cohort repertoires had been generated using a single sequencing platform. Typing coverage varied by locus: 629-630 donors for A, B, C, DRB1 and DQB1; roughly 520 for DQA1; nearly 610 for DPA1; 400 to 480 for DPB1. Along with the 666-subject first cohort, a separate validation cohort of approximately 110 different subjects was used. High-throughput TCR immunosequencing, statistical association of individual TCRs with disease status, and machine learning were combined to predict cytomegalovirus infection status. The study used immunosequencing to profile the T cell repertoires of 666 subjects and linked those repertoires to cytomegalovirus serostatus. Of the approximately 400 genotyped donors, 81% fell in the genetic ancestry cluster associated with self-reported Caucasian donors. The study aimed to test whether cataloging public T cell receptors could reveal signatures of past pathogen exposure. In the later analysis, no new phenotypic data were used to find candidate immune exposures; instead, reliance was placed on TCR beta sequences and their occurrence across donors. Donor age, sex, ethnicity and CMV serostatus were compiled together with the repertoire data. An earlier analysis of several hundred of the donors applied high-throughput TCR beta sequencing to assess whether each TCR beta V gene segment acted as functional or pseudogenic. Roughly 5 DR-DQ haplotypes were handled as single units for association and clustering because linkage in the cohort was strong. Class I and class II HLA loci were covered by the typing at four-digit resolution. Findings and caveats that apply to the study as a whole: In a later analysis, the rate of TCR association differed among HLA loci, with DRB1 alleles having the most associated TCRs and HLA-C alleles having the fewest. Immune exposure information for the cohort was limited to CMV serostatus. In a later genetic analysis, a missense DCLRE1C variant was associated with V-gene and J-gene trimming of TCR beta chains, and the association was replicated in an independent cohort. A group of highly shared sequence variants was considered likely to be a technical artifact of the sequencing pipeline. In the study, approximately 160 TCR beta chains were listed as associated with cytomegalovirus. A later analysis associated 15,000 or so TCR beta sequences with specific HLA alleles at a false discovery rate of 0.05. In a later genetic analysis, fewer N-insertions in productive TCRs were reported among donors in an Asian-associated ancestry cluster than the approximately 670-donor mean. Several of the top co-occurrence clusters appeared to be linked to parvovirus B19, influenza, CMV and Epstein-Barr virus, according to a later analysis. Because counts were too low, 15 to 20 rarely observed V segments, including chromosome 9 orphons, were excluded from the earlier analysis of 500 to 700 of the donors. The cohort was sequenced for TCR beta chains only, and without alpha or paired-chain data the features that could be detected were limited. Strong co-occurrence of HLA alleles, especially DR and DQ, made assigning TCR associations to individual alleles difficult. Most TCR sequences were observed very rarely across donors, whereas some public TCRs were present in many individuals. Most CMV-associated TCR beta chains appeared to be HLA-restricted in a later analysis, and the HLA associations seemed to be driven largely by CMV exposure. Three of the identified cytomegalovirus-associated TCR beta chains were confirmed in vitro to be specific for cytomegalovirus antigens. According to the authors, the approach could potentially be generalized to other disease states and immunological phenotypes. Some IMGT-functional V segments, including TRBV6-2 and TRBV6-3, could not be told apart with the 87-base-pair reads, so those segments were excluded. The presence/absence analyses assumed that sequencing depth was roughly uniform across donors, and that assumption may not be true. Cytomegalovirus status was reported to be diagnosed by the classifier with high specificity and sensitivity in both the original and validation cohorts. In a later analysis, HLA-associated TCR beta chains showed more clonal expansion and lower generation probabilities than non-associated chains that were equally common. Linkage disequilibrium might explain the correlated functional status among segregating V segments, but an unknown experimental factor could not be ruled out. Because some donors lacked HLA typing at each locus, the association tests relied only on the typed subset. A further reported finding was that TCR beta sequences accurately predicted the HLA-A and HLA-B alleles for most subjects in the first cohort. An earlier analysis of approximately 570 of the donors showed that most TCR beta V segments appeared in productive rearrangements either about 87% or about 30% of the time, which broadly matched IMGT annotations.

Turning to this clone: The antigen this receptor binds is unknown. The sample holds no much larger clone one base away, and base qualities are not on file.

The cohort was made up of 650 to 700 healthy bone marrow donors. All cohort members were sampled while nominally healthy, although unrecorded immune exposures were likely present. The donor was CMV seronegative and was included in the group of 352 seronegative cohort members. Every donor gave a peripheral blood sample, and the peripheral blood mononuclear cells from that sample were used for TCR beta sequencing. Genomic DNA extraction from the blood cell samples was performed with the Qiagen DNeasy Blood Extraction Kit. The library came from the immunoSEQ multiplex PCR assay. For the multiplex PCR, a mixture combining 60 forward primers for TCR Vbeta segments and 13 reverse primers for TCR Jbeta segments was used. The CDR3 region of rearranged TCR beta genes was amplified from genomic DNA with a multiplex PCR assay. The Illumina HiSeq System was used to sequence the amplified TCR beta libraries as 87-base-pair reads. Concerning the study's data processing: In a later analysis, 77 million or so unique TCR beta chains were counted across the 650 to 700 repertoires, and around 10 million of these chains were shared by at least two donors. Raw reads were error-corrected and collapsed into unique sequences by a nearest-neighbor algorithm in which closely related sequences were merged to remove PCR and sequencing errors. Alignment of CDR3 sequences to IMGT reference sequences was used to assign V, D and J gene segments. Each retained sequence needed at least a six-nucleotide match to both a V gene segment and a J gene segment. Rearrangements were called productive when the CDR3 lacked stop codons and stayed in frame with V and J; all others were non-productive. CDR3 was defined by IMGT convention, running from the second conserved V-encoded cysteine to the conserved J-encoded phenylalanine. The earlier analysis of some 550 of the donors excluded any sequence lacking an unambiguous match to a single V gene segment. In an earlier analysis of about 590 of the donors, a V segment was called functional when productive rearrangements were above 56.7%, and segregating when the standard deviation between donors exceeded 5%. A statistical classification framework was built to diagnose cytomegalovirus status from the catalog of TCR beta chain sequences. In a later analysis, TCR nucleotide sequences were compared against IMGT/GENE-DB human TR gene sequences so that V and J genes could be assigned. In a later analysis, CDR3 sequences and most-parsimonious VDJ recombination scenarios were assigned using the TCRdist pipeline. A later analysis defined each TCR beta chain by its CDR3 amino acid sequence plus V-gene family, and excluded reads lacking a unique V-gene family. A later analysis removed several hundred highly shared, low-generation-probability nucleotide sequences to deal with suspected cross-contamination and a sequencing artifact. In a later analysis, a clonal expansion index was calculated for each public chain from normalized within-repertoire ranks of inferred template counts. A later analysis computed generation probabilities with a VDJ recombination model fitted to out-of-frame rearrangements, and checked the results against IGoR. In a later analysis, hypergeometric tests were used to score TCR-TCR, TCR-HLA and TCR-CMV co-occurrence, with a repertoire-size bias correction applied to TCR pairs. To estimate false discovery rates, a later analysis permuted the HLA or CMV assignments 20 times. A later analysis grouped co-occurring TCRs with DBSCAN, adding TCRdist sequence similarity when clustering within HLA-allele-positive subsets. Repertoires with fewer than 30,000 or more than 120,000 public chains were left out of co-occurrence clustering, as were five repertoires with anomalous nucleotide sharing. TCRdb's version of the immuneACCESS table is confined to in-frame rearrangements and falls short of the full clone set. An unresolved V gene accounts for under half of the shortfall where checked; the remainder is of unknown origin. The V and J calls and clone size come from that table; D and trimming were worked out from the DNA. The sample table holds 110,000 to 150,000 clones, of which roughly 82% were seen once. The top ten constitute around 7% of the sample.

CDR1 and CDR2 were assigned from the germline V gene as MGHRA and YSYEKL. CDR3 length: 17 amino acids, cysteine to phenylalanine. Here the CDR3 DNA is all that survives: 51 bases in frame from base 1. Relative to germline, V is missing 0 bases and J is missing 2 bases, with 7 bases of the junction outside any gene match. The rearranged segments are TRBV4-1 and TRBJ1-2; TRBD1 lines up with 9 middle nucleotides. The origin of this receptor is a man aged 25-40 years in good health and CMV-seronegative. Input material: PBMCs. The CDR3 protein: CASSQDGSQGANYGYTF. The sequenced DNA: TGCGCCAGCAGCCAAGACGGATCACAGGGGGCGAACTATGGCTACACCTTC.